This TCR beta chain came from a study of T cell repertoires in cytomegalovirus infection. Study context: The authors relied on CMV epitopes, both recently identified HLA-C-restricted and well-studied HLA-B-restricted. Public TCR beta signatures marked donors with CMV infection and the matching HLA.

The length of the CDR3 is 16 residues. Trimming left V 4 bases short and J 3 bases short, with 17 bases between. The germline V gene has CDR1 MDHEN and CDR2 SYDVKM. Concerning this clonotype itself: The antigen is not known.

Study-level points and caveats: Carriers of CMV plus the relevant HLA were identified by cumulative public TCR beta family frequency. Within the response measured ex vivo, HLA-C-restricted CMV-specific TCR beta clonotypes were dominant.

TCRdb called the reads again in MiXCR, with one record for every CDR3 protein. The sample holds about a million distinct CDR3 sequences, 30% to 40% seen once. The receptor's source is a human donor in good health (CMV status not recorded). Some clones in this sample may be carry-over from other donors' samples. The source was cultured CD8+ T cells from PBMCs, collected from culture after CMV antigen stimulation. The chain has TRBV28 and TRBJ2-3; D is perhaps TRBD1 or TRBD2 (7 bases each). The CDR3 here is CASSSRQGGKTDTQYF. The DNA for the CDR3 is TGTGCCAGCAGTTCCAGACAGGGAGGGAAGACAGATACGCAGTATTTT.